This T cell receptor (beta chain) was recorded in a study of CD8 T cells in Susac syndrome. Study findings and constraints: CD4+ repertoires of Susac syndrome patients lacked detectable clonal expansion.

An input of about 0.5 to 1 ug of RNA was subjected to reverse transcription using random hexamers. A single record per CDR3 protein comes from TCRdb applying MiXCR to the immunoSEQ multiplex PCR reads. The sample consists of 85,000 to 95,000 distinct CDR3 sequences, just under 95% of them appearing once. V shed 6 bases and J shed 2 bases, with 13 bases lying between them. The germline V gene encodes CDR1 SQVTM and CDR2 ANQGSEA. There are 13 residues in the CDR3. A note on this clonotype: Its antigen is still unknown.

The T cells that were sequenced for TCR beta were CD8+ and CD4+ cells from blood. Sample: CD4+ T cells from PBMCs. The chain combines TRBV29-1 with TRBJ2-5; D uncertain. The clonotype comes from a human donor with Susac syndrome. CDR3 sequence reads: CSVAGRLQETQYF. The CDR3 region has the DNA TGCAGCGTCGCCGGACGGCTACAAGAGACCCAGTACTTC.